Each of the 31 T cell receptor beta chains below was sequenced from the same sample in a study of neoadjuvant nivolumab and ipilimumab in lung cancer. Some clones are missing from TCRdb's copy, which holds only in-frame ones; the method was immunoSEQ multiplex PCR. The repertoire has 1,500 to 1,800 clones, about 86% of them found once; the top ten carry 3.5%. The input for sequencing was adjacent normal lung tissue, taken after neoadjuvant nivolumab, alone or with ipilimumab, at or shortly before surgery. The receptors come from an adult with non-small cell lung cancer.

V gene TRBV6-1 combines with J gene TRBJ2-7; D remains ambiguous. The CDR3 is 13 amino acids. V was cut by 7 bases and J by 4 bases, with 14 bases left in between. Germline V lookup: CDR1 MNHNS, CDR2 SASEGT. The CDR3 DNA is TGTGCCAGCACTAACCTTGGAAATTACGAGCAGTACTTC. The encoded protein is CASTNLGNYEQYF.

The chain uses TRBV6-6 and TRBJ2-5, with 10 bases fitting TRBD2. The DNA end is a closer match to TRBJ2-7, so the J assignment may be wrong. The CDR3 covers 14 residues. The germline CDR1 and CDR2 sequences are MNHNY and SVGAGI (reference sequence). CDR3 loop: CASRSSGGNYEQYF. CDR3 nucleotide sequence: TGTGCCAGCAGGAGTAGCGGGGGGAACTACGAGCAGTACTTC.

The chain employs TRBV4-3 and TRBJ1-1, with 7 nucleotides matching TRBD1. The CDR3 is made up of 14 amino acids. V was pared by 5 bases and J by 4 bases, with 7 bases of the junction left unmatched. Germline V gene lookup returns CDR1 LGHNA and CDR2 YSLEER. CDR3: CASSLGTVSTEAFF. CDR3 in DNA: TGCGCCAGCAGCTTGGGGACAGTGAGCACTGAAGCTTTCTTT.

The rearrangement links TRBV25-1 to TRBJ1-1; D possibly corresponds to TRBD1 (6 bases). The CDR3 sequence is 14 residues long. Per the germline V gene, CDR1 is MGHDK and CDR2 is SYGVNS. Trimming took off 4 bases at V and 4 bases at J, with 13 bases between the two ends. CDR3 amino acids: CASSATQGLTEAFF. CDR3 coding DNA: TGTGCCAGCAGTGCTACTCAGGGGCTCACTGAAGCTTTCTTT.

The chain carries TRBV6-5 and TRBJ2-1, with 7 bases that match TRBD1. The ends lost 2 bases at V and 0 bases at J; junction bases unmatched: 4. The germline V gene has CDR1 MNHEY and CDR2 SVGAGI. This CDR3 contains 16 residues. This CDR3 reads CASSYKTGSSYNEQFF. The DNA for the CDR3 is TGTGCCAGCAGTTACAAGACAGGGAGCTCCTACAATGAGCAGTTCTTC.

V usage is TRBV18 and J usage is TRBJ1-2; 10 bases map to TRBD1. The trim removed 3 bases at V and 8 bases at J, leaving 0 bases unmatched. Looked up from germline, CDR1 is KGHSH and CDR2 is LQKENI. The CDR3 sequence is 12 residues long. CDR3 loop: CASSPGQGGYTF. The CDR3 region has the DNA TGTGCCAGCTCACCGGGACAGGGGGGCTACACCTTC.

The V call is TRBV11-1, the J call TRBJ2-1; 13 bases are a match to TRBD2. V trimming: 7 bases; J trimming: 4 bases; junction bases outside the gene matches: 10. The CDR3 totals 17 residues. Germline V gives CDR1 SGHAT, CDR2 FQDESV (reference sequence). In DNA form, the CDR3 reads TGTGCCAGCACCTCACCCCAGGGACTAGCGGGGTACAATGAGCAGTTCTTC. It specifies CASTSPQGLAGYNEQFF.

J is TRBJ2-7 and V is TRBV7-9; D may match TRBD1 or TRBD2 (5 bases each). This CDR3 contains 13 residues. V shed 2 bases and J shed 6 bases, with 11 bases lying between them. CDR1 and CDR2 (germline): SEHNR, FQNEAQ (reference sequence). As DNA, the CDR3 is TGTGCCAGCAGCTTAAGTGGGACCGGCGAGCAGTACTTC. Amino acid sequence: CASSLSGTGEQYF.

The chain links TRBV29-1 to TRBJ2-7; TRBD1 aligns across 9 bases. Germline V gene sequence: CDR1 SQVTM, CDR2 ANQGSEA. This CDR3 comprises 14 residues. Losses at the gene ends were 4 bases for V and 6 bases for J; bases not matched to a gene: 10. This chain's CDR3 is CSVARRDRVFEQYF. CDR3 nucleotide sequence: TGCAGCGTTGCCCGCCGGGACAGGGTCTTCGAGCAGTACTTC.

CDR3 region: CASSPIRGHNQPQHF. In nucleotides, the CDR3 is TGTGCCAGCAGCCCTATCAGGGGACACAATCAGCCCCAGCATTTT. The chain combines TRBV2 with TRBJ1-5, with D maybe TRBD1 (6 bases). V gave up 6 bases and J gave up 3 bases, with 15 bases separating them. Germline CDR1 reads SNHLY; CDR2 reads FYNNEI. The CDR3 length is 15 residues.

The rearrangement joins TRBV10-2 to TRBJ1-5; D possibly corresponds to TRBD1 (5 bases). Looked up from germline, CDR1 is WSHSY and CDR2 is SAAADI. This CDR3 region has 14 residues. V was trimmed by 3 bases and J by 3 bases, leaving 9 bases between them. The CDR3 DNA reads as TGCGCCAGCAGTGACAGGGTTGTCAATCAGCCCCAGCATTTT. It translates to CASSDRVVNQPQHF.

V gene TRBV11-2 combines with J gene TRBJ2-1; 14 positions match TRBD2. This CDR3 contains 16 residues. The junction had 9 bases not matched to a gene; V was cut back by 4 bases and J by 10 bases. The germline V gene encodes CDR1 SGHAT and CDR2 FQNNGV. The CDR3 loop reads CASSSGTSGGLGEQFF. CDR3 nucleotides: TGTGCCAGCAGCTCCGGGACTAGCGGGGGTCTGGGGGAGCAGTTCTTC.

The rearrangement links TRBV6-6 to TRBJ1-1; D may be TRBD1 (5 bases). The germline V gene encodes CDR1 MNHNY and CDR2 SVGAGI (reference sequence). The V and J ends lost 4 bases and 4 bases respectively, with 13 bases between them. The CDR3 has 14 residues. DNA for the CDR3: TGTGCCAGCAGTTTTGGGGACCCCGGCACTGAAGCTTTCTTT. Protein product: CASSFGDPGTEAFF.

The rearrangement uses TRBV30 and TRBJ2-2, with D tentatively TRBD1 (6 bases). Germline CDR1 is GTSNPN and CDR2 is SVGIG (reference sequence). The CDR3 has 18 residues. Trimming left V 1 base short and J 0 bases short, with 18 bases between. In DNA form, the CDR3 reads TGTGCCTGGAGTGACAACATACAAAGACAGGCGAACACCGGGGAGCTGTTTTTT. Its protein product is CAWSDNIQRQANTGELFF.

The rearrangement links TRBV6-5 to TRBJ1-1; 10 bases align to TRBD1. This CDR3 spans 15 amino acids. V shed 6 bases and J 11 bases; nucleotides not matched to a gene: 15. Per germline, CDR1 MNHEY and CDR2 SVGAGI. The CDR3 spells CASSSSGTGARPAFF. The DNA for the CDR3 is TGTGCCAGCAGCTCGTCAGGGACAGGGGCCCGTCCCGCTTTCTTT.

This chain uses TRBV18 with TRBJ1-3; D gene ambiguous. This CDR3 has 13 residues. Germline CDR1 is KGHSH and CDR2 is LQKENI. V was pared by 0 bases and J by 3 bases, with 3 bases between. The CDR3 loop reads CASSPPNGNTIYF. The CDR3 region has the DNA TGTGCCAGCTCACCACCGAATGGAAACACCATATATTTT.

The chain employs TRBV5-1 and TRBJ2-3; tentative D call: TRBD2 (6 bases). Trimming stripped 0 bases from V and 0 bases from J, with 17 bases between. CDR3 size: 18 residues. Germline V gene lookup returns CDR1 SGHRS and CDR2 YFSETQ. The CDR3 coding sequence is TGCGCCAGCAGCTTGGTAGGAGGGGCAGAGACTAGCACAGATACGCAGTATTTT. This gives the protein CASSLVGGAETSTDTQYF.

J is TRBJ1-6 and V is TRBV7-6; a weak D match, TRBD1 (5 bases). This CDR3 is 15 amino acids long. Trimming removed 2 bases from V and 5 bases from J, with 10 bases in between. Per germline, CDR1 SGHVS and CDR2 FNYEAQ. CDR3 amino acids: CASSLNQGDNSPLHF. DNA for the CDR3: TGTGCCAGCAGCTTAAACCAGGGAGATAATTCACCCCTCCACTTT.

V gene TRBV5-8 combines with J gene TRBJ1-3, with a weak D call TRBD1 (6 bases). The CDR3 totals 16 residues. V was clipped by 1 base and J by 3 bases, with 14 bases between them. Germline values: CDR1 SGHTS, CDR2 YDEGEE. The CDR3 bases are TGTGCCAGCAGCTTGTACGGACAGAGACGTGGAAACACCATATATTTT. It is translated as CASSLYGQRRGNTIYF.

This clone was counted between two and nine times. The genes are TRBV13 and TRBJ1-1; TRBD1 aligns across 10 bases. CDR1 is PRHDT and CDR2 is FYEKMQ in the germline V gene (reference sequence). The CDR3 consists of 15 residues. V lost 5 bases and J lost 4; bases outside the gene matches: 7. CDR3: CASSQSRTGGTEAFF. The CDR3 DNA follows: TGTGCCAGCAGCCAGAGCCGGACAGGGGGCACTGAAGCTTTCTTT.

The rearrangement joins TRBV19 to TRBJ1-2; the D is unclear. The germline V and J ends were trimmed by 7 bases and 1 base, with 19 bases remaining between them. From germline, CDR1 is LNHDA and CDR2 SQIVND (reference sequence). CDR3 length: 16 amino acids. This CDR3 is CASTLTKQLYNYGYTF. The CDR3 nucleotides read TGTGCCAGTACCCTAACCAAACAACTTTATAACTATGGCTACACCTTC. The entire variable domain, with the rest obtained from reference TRBV19 and TRBJ1-2, is as follows: DGGITQSPKYLFRKEGQNVTLSCEQNLNHDAMYWYRQDPGQGLRLIYYSQIVNDFQKGDIAEGYSVSREKKESFPLTVTSAQKNPTAFYLCASTLTKQLYNYGYTFGSGTRLTVV.

The gene calls are TRBV10-1 and TRBJ1-1; a possible D gene is TRBD1 (6 bases). Per the germline V gene, CDR1 is WNHNN and CDR2 is SYGVQD (reference sequence). This CDR3 is built from 14 residues. The V and J ends lost 5 bases and 6 bases respectively, with 16 bases between them. CDR3 loop: CASSTSRPGAEAFF. The CDR3, as DNA: TGCGCCAGCAGTACCTCCCGTCCAGGGGCTGAAGCTTTCTTT.

The chain joins TRBV11-1 to TRBJ1-2; no clear D. Looked up from germline, CDR1 is SGHAT and CDR2 is FQDESV (reference sequence). The V end was cut by 8 bases, the J end by 5 bases, with 21 bases between. The CDR3 runs 15 residues. The CDR3 DNA reads as TGTGCCAGCTCAGCTTATAATCAAGGGCAGTATGGCTACACCTTC. Protein sequence: CASSAYNQGQYGYTF.

The V and J genes are TRBV7-2 and TRBJ2-3, with no clear D. V dropped 4 bases and J dropped 1 base, with 18 bases sitting between them. The germline V gene encodes CDR1 SGHTA and CDR2 FQGNSA. The CDR3 sequence is 17 residues long. The CDR3 DNA follows: TGTGCCAGCAGCTCCGGTATGGGTCTAACCGGCACAGATACGCAGTATTTT. It translates to CASSSGMGLTGTDTQYF.

This chain uses TRBV6-5 with TRBJ1-3; D ambiguous. Trimming removed 3 bases at V and 0 bases at J, with 9 bases between. The germline V gene encodes CDR1 MNHEY and CDR2 SVGAGI. This CDR3 contains 15 residues. CDR3 in amino acids: CASSYEGISGNTIYF. CDR3 nucleotides: TGTGCCAGCAGTTATGAAGGGATCTCTGGAAACACCATATATTTT.

The chain joins TRBV7-9 to TRBJ1-2; unclear D gene. CDR1 and CDR2 (germline): SEHNR, FQNEAQ (reference sequence). The CDR3 is 13 residues long. V shed 1 base and J shed 6 bases, with 9 bases lying between them. CDR3 protein: CASSLGAEDGYTF. The CDR3 region has the DNA TGTGCCAGCAGCTTAGGTGCCGAAGATGGCTACACCTTC.

This clone was seen more than once but under ten times. The rearrangement joins TRBV5-1 to TRBJ1-1; no definite D call. This CDR3 is 15 amino acids long. The V end was cut by 0 bases, the J end by 3 bases, with 12 bases between. Germline V lookup: CDR1 SGHRS, CDR2 YFSETQ. DNA for the CDR3: TGCGCCAGCAGCTTGGAAGGAGGAAGGGACACTGAAGCTTTCTTT. It codes for CASSLEGGRDTEAFF.

Here the CDR3 reads CSVEGEHYEQYF. Here the CDR3 DNA reads TGCAGCGTTGAGGGGGAGCACTACGAGCAGTACTTC. The V call is TRBV29-1, the J call TRBJ2-7, with D possibly called TRBD1 or TRBD2 (5 bases each). Deletions cut 3 bases from V and 3 bases from J, with 9 bases between. The V gene's germline CDR1 is SQVTM and CDR2 ANQGSEA. The CDR3 is 12 residues long.

The chain joins TRBV7-9 to TRBJ2-1; D remains unclear. Trimming took 1 base from V and 7 from J, leaving 8 bases between them. Germline V gene data show CDR1 as SEHNR and CDR2 as FQNEAQ (reference sequence). The CDR3 loop spans 13 amino acids. CDR3 nucleotides: TGTGCCAGCAGCTTAGAGGGAATTAATGAGCAGTTCTTC. Amino acid sequence: CASSLEGINEQFF.

This sequence joins TRBV7-2 and TRBJ2-7, with D unresolved. In germline, CDR1 is SGHTA, CDR2 FQGNSA. CDR3 length: 11 amino acids. The V gene lost 5 bases and the J gene lost 3 bases, with 5 bases spanning the gap. The DNA for the CDR3 is TGTGCCAGCAGCCCTAGCTACGAGCAGTACTTC. Translation gives CASSPSYEQYF.

The rearrangement links TRBV5-1 to TRBJ1-1; D remains ambiguous. V gave up 5 bases and J gave up 0 bases, with 14 bases separating them. The CDR3 runs to 15 residues. From germline, CDR1 is SGHRS and CDR2 YFSETQ. The CDR3 region is CASSKKGDLNTEAFF. Written as DNA, the CDR3 is TGCGCCAGCAGTAAGAAGGGAGATCTGAACACTGAAGCTTTCTTT.